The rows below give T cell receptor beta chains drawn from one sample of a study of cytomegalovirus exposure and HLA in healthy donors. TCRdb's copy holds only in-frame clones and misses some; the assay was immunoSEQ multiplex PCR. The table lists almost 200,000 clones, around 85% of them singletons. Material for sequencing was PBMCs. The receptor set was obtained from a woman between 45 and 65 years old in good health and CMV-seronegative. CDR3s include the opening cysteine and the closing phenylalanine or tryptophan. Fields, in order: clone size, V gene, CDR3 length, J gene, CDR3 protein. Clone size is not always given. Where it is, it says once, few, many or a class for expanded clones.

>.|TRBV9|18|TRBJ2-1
CASSASGLAGGVNNEQFF
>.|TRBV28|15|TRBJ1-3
CASSLGQGAGNTIYF
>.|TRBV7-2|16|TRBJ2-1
CASSLYLASQGNEQFF
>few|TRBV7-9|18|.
CASSPSPGQGAYFDEQYF
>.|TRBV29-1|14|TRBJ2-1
CSVGLPPAYNEQFF
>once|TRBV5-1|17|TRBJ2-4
CASSLRQGSIRQNIQYF
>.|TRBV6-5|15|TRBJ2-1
CASRGERVRYNEQFF
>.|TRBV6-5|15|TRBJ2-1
CASSRTSGKYNEQFF
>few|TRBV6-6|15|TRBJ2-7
CASSYVQLSSYEQYF
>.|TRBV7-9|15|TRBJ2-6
CASSLGSSGANVLTF
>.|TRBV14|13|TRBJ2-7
CASRKAGGNEQYF
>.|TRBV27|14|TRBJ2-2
CASSRTSGTGELFF
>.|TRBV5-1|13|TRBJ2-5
CASSLWPDETQYF
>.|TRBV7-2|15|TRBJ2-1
CASSVSSSSYNEQFF
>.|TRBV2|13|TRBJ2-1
CASSEDLYNEQFF
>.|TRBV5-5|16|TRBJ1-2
CASSPNLSQGNYGYTF
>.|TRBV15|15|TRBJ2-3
CATSRVSGNTDTQYF
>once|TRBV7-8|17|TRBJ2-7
CASSHKDPGLAGDEQYF
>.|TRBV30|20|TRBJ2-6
CAWSVNSGLAGATGANVLTF
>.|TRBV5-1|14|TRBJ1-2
CASKEDRANYGYTF
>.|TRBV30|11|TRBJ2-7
CAWSPAYEQYF
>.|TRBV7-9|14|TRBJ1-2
CASSTGGVPYGYTF
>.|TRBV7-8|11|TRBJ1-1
CASSSNREAFF
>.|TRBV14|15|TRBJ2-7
CASSQALDLGYEQYF
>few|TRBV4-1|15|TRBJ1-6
CASSHRQGNNSPLHF
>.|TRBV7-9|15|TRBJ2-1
CASSLGLAGGGEQFF
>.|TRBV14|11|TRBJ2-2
CASTGTGELFF
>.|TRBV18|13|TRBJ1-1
CASRGLPGTEAFF